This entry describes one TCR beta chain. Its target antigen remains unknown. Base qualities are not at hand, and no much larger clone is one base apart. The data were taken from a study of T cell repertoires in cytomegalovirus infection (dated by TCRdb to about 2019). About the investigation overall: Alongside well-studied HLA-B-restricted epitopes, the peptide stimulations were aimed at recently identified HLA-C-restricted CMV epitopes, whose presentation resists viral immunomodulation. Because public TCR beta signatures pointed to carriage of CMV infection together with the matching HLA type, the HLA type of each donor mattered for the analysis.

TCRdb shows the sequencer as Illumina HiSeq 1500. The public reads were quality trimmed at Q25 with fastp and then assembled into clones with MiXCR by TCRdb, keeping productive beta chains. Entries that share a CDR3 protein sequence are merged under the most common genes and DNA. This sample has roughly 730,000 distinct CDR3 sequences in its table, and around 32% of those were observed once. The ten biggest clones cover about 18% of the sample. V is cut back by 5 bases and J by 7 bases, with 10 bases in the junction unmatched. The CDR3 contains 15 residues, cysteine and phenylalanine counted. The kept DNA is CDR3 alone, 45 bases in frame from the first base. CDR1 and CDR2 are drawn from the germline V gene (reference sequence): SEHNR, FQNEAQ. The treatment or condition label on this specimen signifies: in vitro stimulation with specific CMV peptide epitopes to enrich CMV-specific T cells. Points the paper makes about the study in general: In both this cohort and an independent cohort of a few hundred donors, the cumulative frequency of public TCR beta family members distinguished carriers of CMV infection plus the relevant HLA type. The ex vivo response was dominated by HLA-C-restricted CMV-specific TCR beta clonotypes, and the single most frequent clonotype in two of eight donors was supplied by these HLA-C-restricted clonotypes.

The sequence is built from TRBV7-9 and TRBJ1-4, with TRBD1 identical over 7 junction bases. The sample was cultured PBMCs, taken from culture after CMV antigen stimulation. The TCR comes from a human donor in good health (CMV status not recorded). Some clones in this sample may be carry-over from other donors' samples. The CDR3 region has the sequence CASSPAGTVTEKLFF. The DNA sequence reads TGTGCCAGCAGCCCCGCCGGGACAGTTACTGAAAAACTGTTTTTT.